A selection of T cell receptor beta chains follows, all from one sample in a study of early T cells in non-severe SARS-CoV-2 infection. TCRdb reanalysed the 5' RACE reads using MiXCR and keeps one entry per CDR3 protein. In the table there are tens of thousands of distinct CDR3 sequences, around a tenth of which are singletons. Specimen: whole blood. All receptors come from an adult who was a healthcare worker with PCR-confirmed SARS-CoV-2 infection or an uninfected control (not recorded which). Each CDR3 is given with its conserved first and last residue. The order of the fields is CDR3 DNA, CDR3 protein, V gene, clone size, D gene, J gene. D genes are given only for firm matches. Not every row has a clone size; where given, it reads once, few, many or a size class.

CDR3 DNA: TGCGCCAGCAGCCAGCCCGGGACAGGGGCTGGAAACACCATATATTTT
CDR3 protein: CASSQPGTGAGNTIYF
V gene: TRBV4-1
clone size: NA
D gene: TRBD1
J gene: TRBJ1-3

CDR3 DNA: TGCAGCGTTCAGACTAGCGGGGGGGAAATGAGCGAGCAGTACTTC
CDR3 protein: CSVQTSGGEMSEQYF
V gene: TRBV29-1
clone size: many
D gene: TRBD2
J gene: TRBJ2-7

CDR3 DNA: TGCGCCAGCAGCCAGAAGCAGGTTAGGACAGCCCCCTACGAGCAGTACTTC
CDR3 protein: CASSQKQVRTAPYEQYF
V gene: TRBV4-1
clone size: NA
D gene: NA
J gene: TRBJ2-7

CDR3 DNA: TGTGCCAGCAGCTTGCTGGCAGGTATGGACTACAATGAGCAGTTCTTC
CDR3 protein: CASSLLAGMDYNEQFF
V gene: TRBV5-6
clone size: NA
D gene: NA
J gene: TRBJ2-1

CDR3 DNA: TGCGCCAGCAGCTTGGGCGTCCAAGAGACCCAGTACTTC
CDR3 protein: CASSLGVQETQYF
V gene: TRBV5-1
clone size: few
D gene: NA
J gene: TRBJ2-5

CDR3 DNA: TGTGCCAGCAGTTTGGGGGGACAGGGATACTATGGCTACACCTTC
CDR3 protein: CASSLGGQGYYGYTF
V gene: TRBV28
clone size: few
D gene: TRBD1
J gene: TRBJ1-2

CDR3 DNA: TGTGCCAGCAGCTTGGGGGTAGCGGGAGCCTACGAGCAGTACTTC
CDR3 protein: CASSLGVAGAYEQYF
V gene: TRBV5-6
clone size: many
D gene: TRBD2
J gene: TRBJ2-7

CDR3 DNA: TGCAGCGCTCCGGGACAGGGCAACACTGAAGCTTTCTTT
CDR3 protein: CSAPGQGNTEAFF
V gene: TRBV29-1
clone size: many
D gene: TRBD1
J gene: TRBJ1-1

CDR3 DNA: TGTGCCAGCAGTAGGAGGGTGTCTGGGGACACTGAAGCTTTCTTT
CDR3 protein: CASSRRVSGDTEAFF
V gene: TRBV2
clone size: few
D gene: NA
J gene: TRBJ1-1

CDR3 DNA: TGTGCCAGCAGCTTAATCGCGGGTAACACTGAAGCTTTCTTT
CDR3 protein: CASSLIAGNTEAFF
V gene: TRBV7-3
clone size: few
D gene: NA
J gene: TRBJ1-1